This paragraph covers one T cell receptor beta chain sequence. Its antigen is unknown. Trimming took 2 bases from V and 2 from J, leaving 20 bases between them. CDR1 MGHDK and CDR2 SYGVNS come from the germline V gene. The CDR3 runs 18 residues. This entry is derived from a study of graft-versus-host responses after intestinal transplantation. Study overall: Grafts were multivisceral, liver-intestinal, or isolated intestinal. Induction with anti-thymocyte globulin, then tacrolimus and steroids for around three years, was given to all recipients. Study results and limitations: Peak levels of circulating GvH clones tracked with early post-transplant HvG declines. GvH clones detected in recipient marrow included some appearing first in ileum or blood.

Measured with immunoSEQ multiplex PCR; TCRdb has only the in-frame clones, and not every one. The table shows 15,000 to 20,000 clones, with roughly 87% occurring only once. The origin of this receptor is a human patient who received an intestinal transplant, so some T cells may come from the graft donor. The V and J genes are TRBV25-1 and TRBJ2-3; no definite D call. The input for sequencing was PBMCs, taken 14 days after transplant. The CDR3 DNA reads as TGTGCCAGCAGTGAAGCTCGACGAGTTTTTAAATCCACAGATACGCAGTATTTT. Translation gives CASSEARRVFKSTDTQYF.